This TCR beta chain was documented in a study of cytomegalovirus exposure and HLA in healthy donors. The PCR contained 60 Vbeta and 13 Jbeta primers. Profiled with immunoSEQ multiplex PCR; TCRdb holds only in-frame clones, not every one. The data show roughly 98,000 clones, more than 70% seen once. As regards this clone: Its target is not known.

Study-wide points: Researchers reported that a few CMV-associated chains were confirmed in vitro as CMV antigen-specific. Common viral pathogens (according to a later analysis) appeared linked to several of the most significant clusters. Apparent HLA restriction characterized most CMV-associated TCR beta chains in a later analysis.

The sample comprised PBMCs. The clonotype originates from a female donor in good health and CMV-seronegative.

The CDR3 bases are TGTGCCAGTAGTATTAAGGCGGGGAGTCGCACTGAAGCTTTCTTT. Translating it yields CASSIKAGSRTEAFF. The chain couples TRBV19 to TRBJ1-1; D is unclear. Germline V gives CDR1 LNHDA, CDR2 SQIVND (reference sequence). The CDR3 spans 15 residues. The V gene lost 3 bases and the J gene lost 4 bases, with 15 bases spanning the gap.